The sequence of this TCR beta chain was determined in a study of cytomegalovirus exposure and HLA in healthy donors. The donors were healthy bone marrow donors. Though nominally healthy at sampling, donors likely had unrecorded immune exposures. PCR was performed using 60 Vbeta and 13 Jbeta primers. Produced via immunoSEQ multiplex PCR; TCRdb's table is partial and in-frame only. The sample records 150,000 to 200,000 clones, more than 75% being singletons. The germline V and J ends were trimmed by 2 bases and 2 bases, with 7 bases remaining between them. The CDR3 has 13 amino acids. CDR1 and CDR2 (germline): SGHTS, YDEGEE.

The sequencing input was PBMCs. This chain connects TRBV5-8 to TRBJ2-5; possible D gene TRBD2, 6 bases. The clonotype originates from a young woman in good health and CMV-seronegative. CDR3 DNA: TGTGCCAGCAGCTTAGGAGGGCAAGAGACCCAGTACTTC. This codes for CASSLGGQETQYF.